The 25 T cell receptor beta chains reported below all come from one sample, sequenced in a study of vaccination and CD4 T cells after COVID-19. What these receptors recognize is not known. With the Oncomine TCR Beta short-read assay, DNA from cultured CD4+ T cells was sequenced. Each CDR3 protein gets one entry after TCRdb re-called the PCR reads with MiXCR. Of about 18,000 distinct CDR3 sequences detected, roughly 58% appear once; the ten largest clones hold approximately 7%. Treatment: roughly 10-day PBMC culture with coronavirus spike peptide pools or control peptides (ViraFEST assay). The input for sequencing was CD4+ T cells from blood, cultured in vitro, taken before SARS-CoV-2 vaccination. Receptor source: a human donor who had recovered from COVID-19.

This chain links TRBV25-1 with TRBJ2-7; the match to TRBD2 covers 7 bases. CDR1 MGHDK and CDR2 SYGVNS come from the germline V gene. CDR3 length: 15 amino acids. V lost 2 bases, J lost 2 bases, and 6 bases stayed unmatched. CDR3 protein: CASSEGGGYTYEQYF. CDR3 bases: TGTGCCAGCAGTGAAGGGGGGGGTTATACCTACGAGCAGTACTTC.

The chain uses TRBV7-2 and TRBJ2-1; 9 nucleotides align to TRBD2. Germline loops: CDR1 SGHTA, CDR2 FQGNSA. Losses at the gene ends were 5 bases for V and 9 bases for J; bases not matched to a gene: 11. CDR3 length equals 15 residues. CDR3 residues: CASSGGTSLWGEQFF. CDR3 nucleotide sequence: TGTGCCAGCAGCGGAGGGACTAGCCTATGGGGTGAGCAGTTCTTC. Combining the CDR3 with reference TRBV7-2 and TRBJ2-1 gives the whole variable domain GAGVSQSPSNKVTEKGKDVELRCDPISGHTALYWYRQSLGQGLEFLIYFQGNSAPDKSGLPSDRFSAERTGGSVSTLTIQRTQQEDSAVYLCASSGGTSLWGEQFFGPGTRLTVL.

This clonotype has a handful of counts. The CDR3 region is CSARGTSDLLWYF. CDR3 nucleotides: TGCAGTGCTAGGGGGACTAGCGACCTACTTTGGTACTTC. The chain has TRBV20-1 and TRBJ2-7, with TRBD2 identical over 10 bases. V shed 3 bases, J shed 12 bases, and the junction held 11 bases outside the gene matches. Germline CDR1 and CDR2: DFQATT and SNEGSKA (reference sequence). This CDR3 has 13 residues.

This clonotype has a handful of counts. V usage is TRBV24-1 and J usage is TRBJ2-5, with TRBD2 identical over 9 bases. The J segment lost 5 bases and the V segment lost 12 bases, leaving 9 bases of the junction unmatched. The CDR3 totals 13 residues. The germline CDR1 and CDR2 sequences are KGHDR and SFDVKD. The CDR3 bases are TGTGCCGCCGGGGCGGGAGGGGTGGAGACCCAGTACTTC. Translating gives CAAGAGGVETQYF.

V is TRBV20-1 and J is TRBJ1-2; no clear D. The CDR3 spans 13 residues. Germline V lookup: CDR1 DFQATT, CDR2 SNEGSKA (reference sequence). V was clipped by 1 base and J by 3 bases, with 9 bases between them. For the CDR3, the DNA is TGCAGTGCTAGAGTGAACCTCCACTATGGCTACACCTTC. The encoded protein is CSARVNLHYGYTF.

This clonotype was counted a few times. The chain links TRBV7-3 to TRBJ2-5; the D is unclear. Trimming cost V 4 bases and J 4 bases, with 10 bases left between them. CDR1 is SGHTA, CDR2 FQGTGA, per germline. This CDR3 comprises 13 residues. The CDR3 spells CASSYQEGETQYF. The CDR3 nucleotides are TGTGCCAGCAGCTACCAGGAAGGAGAGACCCAGTACTTC. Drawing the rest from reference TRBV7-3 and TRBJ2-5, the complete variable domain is GAGVSQTPSNKVTEKGKYVELRCDPISGHTALYWYRQSLGQGPEFLIYFQGTGAADDSGLPNDRFFAVRPEGSVSTLKIQRTERGDSAVYLCASSYQEGETQYFGPGTRLLVL.

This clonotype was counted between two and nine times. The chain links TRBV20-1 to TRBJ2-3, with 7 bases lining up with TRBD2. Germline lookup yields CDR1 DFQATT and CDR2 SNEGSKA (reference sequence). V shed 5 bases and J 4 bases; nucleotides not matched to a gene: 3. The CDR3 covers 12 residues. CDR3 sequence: CSAPRGADTQYF. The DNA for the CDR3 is TGCAGTGCTCCCCGGGGGGCAGATACGCAGTATTTT.

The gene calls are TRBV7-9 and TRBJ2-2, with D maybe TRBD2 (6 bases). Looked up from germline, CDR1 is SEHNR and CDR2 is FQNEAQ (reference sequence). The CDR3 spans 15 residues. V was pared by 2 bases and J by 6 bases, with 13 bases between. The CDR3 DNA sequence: TGTGCCAGCAGCTTAACGCTGGACTACGCCGGGGAGCTGTTTTTT. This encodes CASSLTLDYAGELFF.

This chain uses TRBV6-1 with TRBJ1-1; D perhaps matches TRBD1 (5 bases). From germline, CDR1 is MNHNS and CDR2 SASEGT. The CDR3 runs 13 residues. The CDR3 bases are TGTACCACCTTAGGGGCCACGAACACTGAAGCTTTCTTT. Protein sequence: CTTLGATNTEAFF.

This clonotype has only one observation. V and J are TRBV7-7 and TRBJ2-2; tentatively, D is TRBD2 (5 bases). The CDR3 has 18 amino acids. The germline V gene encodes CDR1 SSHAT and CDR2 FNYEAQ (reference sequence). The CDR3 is CASASRWKAKPNTGELFF. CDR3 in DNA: TGTGCTAGCGCGAGCCGGTGGAAAGCAAAGCCGAACACCGGGGAGCTGTTTTTT.

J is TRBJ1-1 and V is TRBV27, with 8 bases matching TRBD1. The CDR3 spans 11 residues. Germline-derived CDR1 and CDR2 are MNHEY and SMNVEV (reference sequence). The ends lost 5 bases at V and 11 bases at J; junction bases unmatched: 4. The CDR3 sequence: CASSRTGQAFF. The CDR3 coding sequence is TGTGCCAGCAGTAGGACAGGGCAGGCTTTCTTT.

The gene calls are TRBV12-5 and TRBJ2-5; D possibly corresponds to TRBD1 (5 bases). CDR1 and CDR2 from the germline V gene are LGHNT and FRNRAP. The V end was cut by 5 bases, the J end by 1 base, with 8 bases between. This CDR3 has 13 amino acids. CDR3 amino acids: CASGHDSQETQYF. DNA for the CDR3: TGTGCTAGTGGTCACGACAGCCAAGAGACCCAGTACTTC.

CDR3 coding DNA: TGTGCCAGTAGTATACCCGACAGGGTGAACACCGGGGAGCTGTTTTTT. It yields the protein CASSIPDRVNTGELFF. The genes are TRBV19 and TRBJ2-2; TRBD1 aligns across 7 bases. Germline V lookup: CDR1 LNHDA, CDR2 SQIVND (reference sequence). Losses at the gene ends were 2 bases for V and 1 base for J; bases not matched to a gene: 4. The CDR3 contains 16 residues.

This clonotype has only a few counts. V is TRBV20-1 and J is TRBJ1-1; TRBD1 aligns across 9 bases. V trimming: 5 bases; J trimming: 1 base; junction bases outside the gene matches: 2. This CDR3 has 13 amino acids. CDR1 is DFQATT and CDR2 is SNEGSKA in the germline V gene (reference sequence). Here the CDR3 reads CSAGDRANTEAFF. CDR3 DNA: TGCAGTGCTGGGGACAGGGCGAACACTGAAGCTTTCTTT.

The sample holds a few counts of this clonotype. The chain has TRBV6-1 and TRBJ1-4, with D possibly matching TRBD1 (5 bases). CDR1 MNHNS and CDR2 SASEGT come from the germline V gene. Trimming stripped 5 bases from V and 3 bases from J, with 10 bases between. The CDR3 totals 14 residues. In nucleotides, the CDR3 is TGTGCCAGCAGTCTCGGGGGAGCTAATGAAAAACTGTTTTTT. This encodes CASSLGGANEKLFF.

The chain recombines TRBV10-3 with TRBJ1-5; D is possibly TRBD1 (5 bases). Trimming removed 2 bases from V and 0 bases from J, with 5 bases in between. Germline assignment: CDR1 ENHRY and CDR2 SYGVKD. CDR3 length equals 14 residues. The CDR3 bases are TGTGCCATCAGTGAGACAGGTAGCAATCAGCCCCAGCATTTT. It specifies CAISETGSNQPQHF.

In DNA, the CDR3 is TGTGCCAGCAGTCTAGCGGCTTTGAGCACCGGGGAGCTGTTTTTT. Translation gives CASSLAALSTGELFF. The chain joins TRBV6-2 or TRBV6-3 to TRBJ2-2; 7 nucleotides agree with TRBD2. Germline CDR1 reads MNHEY; CDR2 reads SVGEGT. Germline trimming cut 5 bases from V and 4 bases from J; bases unmatched to any gene: 7. The CDR3 extends over 15 amino acids.

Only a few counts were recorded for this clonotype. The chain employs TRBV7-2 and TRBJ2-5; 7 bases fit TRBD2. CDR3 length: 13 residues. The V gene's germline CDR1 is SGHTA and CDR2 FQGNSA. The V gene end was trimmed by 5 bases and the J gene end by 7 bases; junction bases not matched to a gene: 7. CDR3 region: CASSTAGGGTQYF. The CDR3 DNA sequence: TGTGCCAGCAGCACCGCCGGCGGGGGGACCCAGTACTTC.

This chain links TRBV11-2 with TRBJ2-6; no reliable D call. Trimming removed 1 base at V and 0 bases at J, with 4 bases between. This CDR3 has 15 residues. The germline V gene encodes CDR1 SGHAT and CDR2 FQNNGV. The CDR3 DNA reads TGTGCCAGCAGCTTAGTGATCTCTGGGGCCAACGTCCTGACTTTC. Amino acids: CASSLVISGANVLTF.

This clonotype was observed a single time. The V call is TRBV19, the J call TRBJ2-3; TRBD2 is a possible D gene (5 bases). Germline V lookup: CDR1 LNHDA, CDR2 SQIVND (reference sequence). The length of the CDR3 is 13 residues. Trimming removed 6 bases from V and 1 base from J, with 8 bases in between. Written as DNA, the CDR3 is TGTGCCAGTAGGGACGGGGGCACAGATACGCAGTATTTT. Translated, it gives CASRDGGTDTQYF.

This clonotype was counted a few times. CDR3 sequence reads: CSARDYAGKGRGNVLTF. The CDR3 DNA is TGCAGTGCTAGAGATTATGCAGGGAAGGGTAGAGGCAACGTCCTGACTTTC. The rearrangement uses TRBV20-1 and TRBJ2-6; a possible D gene is TRBD1 (5 bases). Trimming removed 0 bases from V and 9 bases from J, with 21 bases in between. The CDR3 has 17 residues. The germline V gene encodes CDR1 DFQATT and CDR2 SNEGSKA (reference sequence).

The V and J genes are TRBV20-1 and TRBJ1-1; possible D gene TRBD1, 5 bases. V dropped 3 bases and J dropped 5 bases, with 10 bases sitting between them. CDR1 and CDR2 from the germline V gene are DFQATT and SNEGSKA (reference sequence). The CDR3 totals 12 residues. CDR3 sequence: CSARGGLTEAFF. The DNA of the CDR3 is TGCAGTGCTAGGGGGGGTTTGACTGAAGCTTTCTTT.

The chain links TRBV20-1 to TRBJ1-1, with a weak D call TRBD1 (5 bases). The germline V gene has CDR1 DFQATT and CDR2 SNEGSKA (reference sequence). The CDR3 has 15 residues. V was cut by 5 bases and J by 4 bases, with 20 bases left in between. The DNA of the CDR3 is TGCAGTGCTGGAGCGGCGGGGGTCGGGCGCACTGAAGCTTTCTTT. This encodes CSAGAAGVGRTEAFF.

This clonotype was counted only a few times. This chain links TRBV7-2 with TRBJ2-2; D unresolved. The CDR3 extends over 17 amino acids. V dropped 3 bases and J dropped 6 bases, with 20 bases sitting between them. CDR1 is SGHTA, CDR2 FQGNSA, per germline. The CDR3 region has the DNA TGTGCCAGCAGCTTCCGGCGGCGGACCAGTGGGTCCGGGGAGCTGTTTTTT. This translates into CASSFRRRTSGSGELFF.

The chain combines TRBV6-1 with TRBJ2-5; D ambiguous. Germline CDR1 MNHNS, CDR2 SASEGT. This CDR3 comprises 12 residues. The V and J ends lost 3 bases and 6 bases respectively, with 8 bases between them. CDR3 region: CASSDAGKTQYF. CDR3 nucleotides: TGTGCCAGCAGTGATGCTGGGAAGACCCAGTACTTC.